Following are 10 T cell receptor beta chains from one sample sequenced in a study of cytomegalovirus exposure and HLA in healthy donors. The PCR ran on 60 Vbeta and 13 Jbeta primers. Assay used: immunoSEQ multiplex PCR; TCRdb lists only in-frame clones, some missing. The data show about 140,000 clones, around 73% seen once. The sample taken for sequencing was PBMCs. Receptors originate from a female donor in good health and CMV-seronegative.

The chain joins TRBV7-9 to TRBJ1-2; 9 nucleotides align to TRBD1. J was trimmed by 8 bases and V by 6 bases; bases with no gene match: 7. This CDR3 is 13 amino acids long. Germline V gene lookup returns CDR1 SEHNR and CDR2 FQNEAQ (reference sequence). As DNA, the CDR3 is TGTGCCAGCAGTTGGACAGGGGAGCGGGGCTACACCTTC. Its protein product is CASSWTGERGYTF.

The J gene is TRBJ1-6, the V gene TRBV2; 8 nucleotides agree with TRBD1. The CDR3 covers 19 residues. Trimming took 8 bases from V and 0 from J; bases not matched to a gene: 15. Germline-derived CDR1 and CDR2 are SNHLY and FYNNEI. The DNA of the CDR3 is TGTGCCAGCGGGGGAGGACAGGGTACGAGGAGCTCCTATAATTCACCCCTCCACTTT. Translated, it gives CASGGGQGTRSSYNSPLHF.

This clone has a single count. The V call is TRBV27, the J call TRBJ2-1, with D perhaps matching TRBD2 (5 bases). This CDR3 contains 12 residues. V lost 2 bases and J 15 bases, leaving 14 bases between the germline ends. Germline V CDR1 and CDR2: MNHEY, SMNVEV (reference sequence). The CDR3: CASSLEGIPLFF. As DNA, the CDR3 is TGTGCCAGCAGTTTAGAGGGCATTCCCTTGTTCTTC.

This sequence joins TRBV27 and TRBJ2-7; 8 nucleotides line up with TRBD2. Germline values: CDR1 MNHEY, CDR2 SMNVEV (reference sequence). The CDR3 contains 16 residues. Germline trimming cut 0 bases from V and 6 bases from J; bases unmatched to any gene: 10. CDR3 coding DNA: TGTGCCAGCAGTTTATCTACTAGCGGAGCGGTCGGCGAGCAGTACTTC. Protein: CASSLSTSGAVGEQYF.

The V and J genes are TRBV9 and TRBJ1-1; D not certain. Germline V lookup: CDR1 SGDLS, CDR2 YYNGEE. There are 15 residues in the CDR3. V was pared by 6 bases and J by 1 base, with 16 bases between. CDR3 residues: CASNDYLSGNTEAFF. The CDR3 coding sequence is TGTGCCAGCAACGACTACCTTTCAGGGAACACTGAAGCTTTCTTT. Full variable domain (outside the CDR3, taken from reference TRBV9 and TRBJ1-1): DSGVTQTPKHLITATGQRVTLRCSPRSGDLSVYWYQQSLDQGLQFLIQYYNGEERAKGNILERFSAQQFPDLHSELNLSSLELGDSALYFCASNDYLSGNTEAFFGQGTRLTVV.

The chain employs TRBV6-4 and TRBJ2-1, with 9 nucleotides matching TRBD2. Germline CDR1 reads MRHNA; CDR2 reads SNTAGT. The junction had 7 bases not matched to a gene; V was cut back by 8 bases and J by 5 bases. This CDR3 is 14 amino acids long. The CDR3 reads CASPSVAGDNEQFF. Here the CDR3 DNA reads TGTGCCAGCCCGTCGGTAGCGGGGGACAATGAGCAGTTCTTC.

The chain couples TRBV6-1 to TRBJ2-3, with 7 bases that match TRBD2. Losses at the gene ends were 1 base for V and 4 bases for J; bases not matched to a gene: 8. The CDR3 is 16 amino acids. Per the germline V gene, CDR1 is MNHNS and CDR2 is SASEGT. CDR3 protein: CASSEGLADQPDTQYF. The DNA of the CDR3 is TGTGCCAGCAGTGAAGGGCTAGCGGACCAGCCAGATACGCAGTATTTT.

The chain recombines TRBV6-5 with TRBJ2-4; a possible D gene is TRBD1 (5 bases). CDR3 length: 11 residues. Germline lookup yields CDR1 MNHEY and CDR2 SVGAGI. V was clipped by 3 bases and J by 11 bases, with 8 bases between them. The CDR3 protein is CASSYGAVQYF. As DNA, the CDR3 is TGTGCCAGCAGTTATGGGGCCGTTCAGTACTTC.

The chain links TRBV6-1 to TRBJ2-1; TRBD1 agrees at 9 bases. The CDR3 totals 14 residues. Trimming cost V 10 bases and J 5 bases; bases outside gene matches: 9. CDR1 is MNHNS and CDR2 is SASEGT in the germline V gene. DNA of the CDR3: TGTGCCATGCGATCCGGGACAGGGAACAATGAGCAGTTCTTC. Translating it yields CAMRSGTGNNEQFF.

This chain uses TRBV7-9 with TRBJ2-2, with TRBD2 matching 7 bases. Germline V CDR1 and CDR2: SEHNR, FQNEAQ (reference sequence). With V trimmed by 7 bases and J by 7 bases, 9 bases remained unmatched. There are 14 residues in the CDR3. The CDR3 region is CASTHTSEGGELFF. CDR3 DNA: TGTGCCAGCACCCACACTAGCGAAGGCGGGGAGCTGTTTTTT.